Given below is one T cell receptor (beta chain) in context. This clonotype turned up a few times. It has no known antigen specificity. No much larger clone is present one base from it, and per-base qualities are unavailable. The entry originates in a study of regulatory T cells in long-lasting Graves disease (dated by TCRdb to about 2021). Looking at the study overall: Persistent Graves' disease meant more than 5 years of antithyroid drug treatment with TSH receptor autoantibodies that stayed positive. This study used TCR sequencing and RNA sequencing of peripheral blood to compare persistent Graves' disease patients against newly diagnosed Graves' disease patients. The study took place in China and was registered as a clinical trial. A total of 35 or so samples underwent TCR sequencing: around 13 from persistent and around 20 from newly diagnosed Graves' disease patients. In the clinical cohort, patients with persistent Graves' disease had used antithyroid drugs for an average of roughly ten years. Summary of the overall study and its limitations: As a limitation, the authors acknowledged that the small sample size may reduce accuracy. The study examined only peripheral blood because the primary lesion, thyroid tissue, could not be accessed. Patients with persistent disease shared more public clonotypes (about 2,900) than newly diagnosed patients did (approximately 990). TRBV28, TRBJ1-2 and TRBJ2-5 were preferentially used in persistent disease, while TRBV20-1 and TRBJ2-1 were favored in newly diagnosed disease. Compared with newly diagnosed patients, patients with persistent Graves' disease had lower TCR Shannon entropy and fewer highly expanded clones, which suggests clonal expansion. Only the TCR beta chain was sequenced and analyzed.

Looking up the germline V gene yields CDR1 SGHVS and CDR2 FNYEAQ. V sheds 2 bases and J sheds 2 bases, leaving 12 bases between their ends. The CDR3 has 15 amino acids, counting the end cysteine and phenylalanine. The kept DNA is CDR3 alone, 45 bases in frame from the first base. The label giving this sample's time point can be read as: persistent/refractory GD, antithyroid drugs over 5 years with positive TRAb. For both TCR sequencing and RNA sequencing, RNA was extracted from PBMCs in TRIzol. The diagnosis of Graves' disease followed American Thyroid Association guidelines. The patients came from an endocrinology department in Xi'an, China. From each patient, about 9.7 milliliters of peripheral blood was collected into an EDTA anticoagulant tube. Ficoll Paque Plus density gradient separation was used to isolate PBMCs, and no further T cell sorting was performed. An Agilent 2100 Bioanalyzer and agarose gel were used to check RNA quality, while a NanoDrop 2000 measured RNA concentration.

Libraries were constructed by multiplex PCR. Reads for this sample came from an Illumina HiSeq 4000. iRepertoire HTBI primers and Arm-PCR amplification of CDR3 regions were used to construct TCR beta libraries. Before sequencing, the PCR products underwent gel purification. The source study handled its data this way. A total of around 59 TRBV and approximately 13 TRBJ segments were identified across samples and were used for gene usage analysis of CDR3 amino acid clonotypes. Filtered high-quality paired reads were merged into contigs using COPE and FqMerger. Contigs were aligned with BLAST to IMGT TRBV, TRBD and TRBJ reference genes, and CDR3 was defined per IMGT. Any clonotype with a frequency above 0.1% was counted as a highly expanded clone. Shannon entropy was used to measure repertoire diversity, and the Gini coefficient was used to measure V-J evenness. A clonotype found in more than one individual was treated as public. The public reads were reanalyzed by TCRdb: fastp trimming at Q25, MiXCR alignment, in-frame beta chains only. Rows merge per CDR3 protein into single entries with the most common DNA and genes. The V and J calls reflect TCRdb's pipeline rather than the authors' work. This sample comprises about 450,000 distinct CDR3 sequences, 23% of them detected only once. Of the sample, about 27% falls within the top ten clones.

The starting material was peripheral blood mononuclear cells (PBMCs), obtained when the disease was refractory, from a patient treated with antithyroid drugs. The chain is assembled from TRBV7-6 and TRBJ2-5; TRBD2 is a possible D gene, resting on 6 matching bases. The origin of this receptor is a female donor with Graves disease. The CDR3 reads CASSLWPGAQETQYF. The DNA is TGTGCCAGCAGCTTATGGCCGGGAGCACAAGAGACCCAGTACTTC.